This T cell receptor beta chain came from a study of blood T cell repertoires in COVID-19 (dated by TCRdb to the early 2020s). About the study as a whole: Samples from collaborators originated in the United States, Italy and Spain and spanned both the acute and convalescent phases of COVID-19. The prospective study material was composed of cDNA or gDNA derived from T cells, B-cell-depleted T cells, or PBMCs. The dataset comprised deeply sampled blood TCRbeta repertoires from subjects exposed to, actively infected with, or recovered from COVID-19. The repertoires were released in a freely available public database intended as a resource for research on the immune response to SARS-CoV-2. The samples were drawn from two sources: the first 160 participants of the ongoing ImmuneRACE study, and over 1,000 subjects contributed by 6 global collaborators. A de-identified subject ID, COVID-19 status, age in years and sex were almost always included in the sample metadata. Where available, HLA class I and class II types were obtained from metadata supplied by the sample provider rather than from assay-based typing.

The immunoSEQ Assay, a bias-controlled multiplex PCR, was used to amplify TCRbeta CDR3 regions from genomic DNA. Under the source paper's analysis protocol: The number of nucleated cells in each sample was estimated from the amplification of reference gene primers within the assay. To quantify the absolute abundance of each unique TCRbeta CDR3 rearrangement, sequence reads were collapsed and filtered. For each sample, productive Simpson clonality was calculated as the square root of Simpson's diversity index over productive rearrangements. Here the immuneACCESS table is served through TCRdb, limited to in-frame sequences with V and J called. Missing clones are a known gap in these copies; in checked studies unresolved V genes cover under half, and the rest lacks a known reason. V and J calls and clone size follow that table, whereas D and trimming were derived from the DNA. For this sample there are about 170,000 clones; around four fifths appear just once. 4.4% of the sample is taken by the ten largest.

A word on this clone: Its target antigen remains unknown. Base qualities are not provided; no much larger clone lies one nucleotide away.

What the work shows at the level of the full study, not this receptor alone: The amount of clinical and demographic metadata varied by source and participant and was provided uncurated.

The CDR3 runs 16 amino acids, cysteine and phenylalanine included. The only DNA kept is the CDR3, 48 bases in frame from the first base. The germline V gene encodes CDR1 SGHDT and CDR2 YYEEEE. V loses 5 bases, J loses 9 bases, and the germline ends lie 24 bases apart. Participants in the prospective study were enrolled through a virtual design, were aged roughly 18 to 100 years, and lived in 24 United States geographic areas. In the prospective study, participants were assigned to cohorts based on the clinical history participants reported in a screening survey and a study questionnaire. Recovered participants in ImmuneRACE Cohort 3 were defined as having two consecutive negative NP/OP PCR tests, clearance from a healthcare professional, or resolution of symptoms. Each participant in the prospective study had whole blood, serum and a nasopharyngeal or oropharyngeal swab collected by mobile phlebotomists. Prospective study participants could optionally give additional blood draws and questionnaires over an approximately two-month period. Before DNA extraction, prospective study blood samples were shipped either frozen or at room temperature.

The receptor was isolated from a woman aged 45-65 years who had recovered from COVID-19. Sequencing was performed on PBMCs or T cells enriched from blood (not recorded which). This receptor chain uses TRBV5-6 and TRBJ1-3, and the D gene may be TRBD1, 5 bases matching. CDR3 region: CASRSNFDSYGSTIYF. The nucleotides are TGTGCCAGCAGGTCCAATTTTGACAGTTACGGATCCACCATATATTTT. The reference TRBV5-6 and TRBJ1-3 proteins fill in what lies around the CDR3, so the full variable domain reads DAGVTQSPTHLIKTRGQQVTLRCSPKSGHDTVSWYQQALGQGPQFIFQYYEEEERQRGNFPDRFSGHQFPNYSSELNVNALLLGDSALYLCASRSNFDSYGSTIYFGEGSWLTVV.